Following are 21 T cell receptor beta chains from one sample sequenced in a study of OX40 agonist ivuxolimab in advanced cancers. Profiled with immunoSEQ multiplex PCR; TCRdb holds only in-frame clones, not every one. The sample has approximately 18,000 clones, roughly four fifths seen once. The sample was CD4+ or CD8+ T cells sorted from blood, taken in a trial of the OX40 agonist ivuxolimab. These receptor sequences come from an adult with an advanced solid tumor such as melanoma, head and neck, liver or kidney cancer.

The V call is TRBV5-6, the J call TRBJ2-7, with no clear D. Trimming took off 1 base at V and 3 bases at J, with 2 bases between the two ends. The CDR3 totals 11 residues. Germline lookup yields CDR1 SGHDT and CDR2 YYEEEE. CDR3 nucleotides: TGTGCCAGCAGCTTGTACTACGAGCAGTACTTC. Translating gives CASSLYYEQYF.

This rearrangement joins TRBV11-3 to TRBJ2-5, with unresolved D. The end of the DNA aligns better with TRBJ2-7, so the J call may be wrong. The CDR3 is 12 residues long. Germline V gene data show CDR1 as SGHNT and CDR2 as YENEEA. For the CDR3, the DNA is TGTGCCAGCAGCAAAACGGGCTACGAGCAGTACTTC. The encoded protein is CASSKTGYEQYF.

This rearrangement joins TRBV28 to TRBJ1-1, with unresolved D. V was clipped by 5 bases and J by 0 bases, with 7 bases between them. This CDR3 is 13 amino acids long. Germline loops: CDR1 MDHEN, CDR2 SYDVKM. The DNA for the CDR3 is TGTGCCAGCAGTAGGAAGTTGAACACTGAAGCTTTCTTT. It translates to CASSRKLNTEAFF.

About this clone: Other DNA sequences in this sample translate to the same CDR3. The rearrangement links TRBV5-4 to TRBJ2-3; D ambiguous. This CDR3 is 13 amino acids long. Trimming took 4 bases from V and 1 from J, leaving 7 bases between them. Germline values: CDR1 SGHNT, CDR2 YYREEE (reference sequence). This chain's CDR3 is CASSGTGTDTQYF. The DNA of the CDR3 is TGTGCCAGCAGCGGTACTGGCACAGATACGCAGTATTTT.

This sequence joins TRBV6-1 and TRBJ2-7; no reliable D call. Trimming left V 7 bases short and J 4 bases short, with 8 bases between. The CDR3 has 11 amino acids. Germline V gene sequence: CDR1 MNHNS, CDR2 SASEGT. In DNA form, the CDR3 reads TGTGCCAGCACCGGTGCATACGAGCAGTACTTC. Residues: CASTGAYEQYF.

This rearrangement joins TRBV7-8 to TRBJ1-2, with 7 bases identical to TRBD1. Germline lookup yields CDR1 SGHVS and CDR2 FQNEAQ. V lost 4 bases and J lost 11; bases outside the gene matches: 16. The CDR3 runs 15 residues. Here the CDR3 DNA reads TGTGCCAGCAGCTCGCTCTCCGATATAGGGGGCCTTTACACCTTC. Its protein is CASSSLSDIGGLYTF.

The chain joins TRBV11-2 to TRBJ2-1, with 12 bases identical to TRBD2. CDR1 and CDR2 (germline): SGHAT, FQNNGV. With 4 bases clipped from V and 4 bases from J, the junction kept 2 bases outside the gene matches. This CDR3 is built from 15 residues. The CDR3 sequence: CASSSLAGGYNEQFF. CDR3 nucleotide sequence: TGTGCCAGCAGCTCTCTAGCGGGAGGGTACAATGAGCAGTTCTTC.

The V gene is TRBV9, the J gene TRBJ2-7; 7 nucleotides line up with TRBD2. This CDR3 spans 15 amino acids. CDR1 SGDLS and CDR2 YYNGEE come from the germline V gene. V lost 0 bases, J lost 7 bases, and 10 bases stayed unmatched. The CDR3 coding sequence is TGTGCCAGCAGCGTAGGTCCTAGCGGAGTCTGGGAGCAGTACTTC. Translating gives CASSVGPSGVWEQYF.

J is TRBJ1-2 and V is TRBV6-5, with D hard to call. Germline V gene sequence: CDR1 MNHEY, CDR2 SVGAGI. The CDR3 loop spans 13 amino acids. Trimming stripped 4 bases from V and 1 base from J, with 7 bases between. The CDR3 loop reads CASSFINNYGYTF. DNA of the CDR3: TGTGCCAGCAGTTTCATTAATAACTATGGCTACACCTTC.

The gene calls are TRBV28 and TRBJ2-3, with a tentative D call TRBD1 (5 bases). Trimming shortened V by 4 bases and J by 7 bases, and 12 bases separated the two germline ends. This CDR3 is 13 amino acids long. Germline values: CDR1 MDHEN, CDR2 SYDVKM. Here the CDR3 DNA reads TGTGCCAGCAGTTCGACAGTTCCCTATACGCAGTATTTT. It encodes CASSSTVPYTQYF.

The V gene is TRBV27, the J gene TRBJ1-2, with 9 bases aligning to TRBD1. The ends lost 5 bases at V and 4 bases at J; junction bases unmatched: 5. CDR3 length: 14 residues. CDR1 and CDR2 (germline): MNHEY, SMNVEV (reference sequence). Written as DNA, the CDR3 is TGTGCCAGCAGTCGGACAGGGGAATCCTATGGCTACACCTTC. Its protein is CASSRTGESYGYTF.

Of note for this clone: One junction end does not reproduce the germline sequence, and a read error may be involved. The CDR3 loop is CTSSPGGWETQYF. The CDR3 bases are TGTACCAGCAGCCCGGGAGGATGGGAGACCCAGTACTTC. J is TRBJ2-5 and V is TRBV9; 7 bases are a match to TRBD2. CDR3 length: 13 residues. Germline V gene data show CDR1 as SGDLS and CDR2 as YYNGEE.

The CDR3: CASSLVPNTEAFF. The CDR3 region has the DNA TGTGCCAGCTCGCTAGTTCCGAACACTGAAGCTTTCTTT. The V gene is TRBV18, the J gene TRBJ1-1, with D hard to call. Trimming removed 6 bases from V and 1 base from J, with 9 bases in between. In germline, CDR1 is KGHSH, CDR2 LQKENI. This CDR3 is built from 13 residues.

The chain is built from TRBV6-6 and TRBJ1-3; no clear D. This CDR3 is 14 amino acids long. Trimming removed 8 bases from V and 0 bases from J, with 11 bases in between. Germline V gene sequence: CDR1 MNHNY, CDR2 SVGAGI (reference sequence). CDR3 region: CASRPHGSGNTIYF. In DNA form, the CDR3 reads TGTGCCAGCCGTCCTCATGGCTCTGGAAACACCATATATTTT.

The chain recombines TRBV10-3 with TRBJ2-7, with no clear D. V was pared by 0 bases and J by 12 bases, with 21 bases between. Looked up from germline, CDR1 is ENHRY and CDR2 is SYGVKD. The CDR3 length is 15 residues. CDR3 in amino acids: CAISESTSRGTTRYF. In DNA, the CDR3 is TGTGCCATCAGTGAGTCGACAAGTCGAGGCACCACCAGGTACTTC.

The chain has TRBV5-8 and TRBJ1-6; 7 bases are shared with TRBD1. The CDR3 contains 18 residues. In germline, CDR1 is SGHTS, CDR2 YDEGEE. The V and J ends lost 1 base and 6 bases, in that order; junction bases with no gene match: 13. The CDR3 sequence is CASSLNRGFFRSNSPLHF. CDR3 DNA: TGTGCCAGCAGCTTGAACAGGGGCTTTTTCAGGAGTAATTCACCCCTCCACTTT. Based on the CDR3 plus reference TRBV5-8 and TRBJ1-6, the full variable domain is EAGVTQSPTHLIKTRGQQATLRCSPISGHTSVYWYQQALGLGLQFLLWYDEGEERNRGNFPPRFSGRQFPNYSSELNVNALELEDSALYLCASSLNRGFFRSNSPLHFGNGTRLTVT.

The gene calls are TRBV19 and TRBJ2-7; the match to TRBD1 covers 10 bases. The CDR3 covers 13 residues. V shed 6 bases and J 6 bases; nucleotides not matched to a gene: 5. Germline V gives CDR1 LNHDA, CDR2 SQIVND (reference sequence). The CDR3: CASRGQGPGEQYF. As DNA, the CDR3 is TGTGCCAGTAGGGGACAGGGGCCGGGCGAGCAGTACTTC.

The genes are TRBV19 and TRBJ1-3; D call uncertain. Germline CDR1 LNHDA, CDR2 SQIVND (reference sequence). The CDR3 loop spans 14 amino acids. As DNA, the CDR3 is TGTGCTACTCGCTTAGGCAGTTCTGGAAACACCATATATTTT. Its translation: CATRLGSSGNTIYF.

This chain joins TRBV6-6 and TRBJ2-1; no clear D gene. Germline CDR1 MNHNY, CDR2 SVGAGI (reference sequence). This CDR3 comprises 12 residues. Trimming left V 2 bases short and J 9 bases short, with 8 bases between. CDR3 sequence reads: CASSYELSEQFF. The CDR3 DNA reads TGTGCCAGCAGTTACGAACTCAGTGAGCAGTTCTTC.

The CDR3 spells CATGRQGELFF. CDR3 in DNA: TGTGCCACCGGACGACAGGGGGAGCTGTTTTTT. J is TRBJ2-2 and V is TRBV28; weak D call: TRBD1 (5 bases). Per the germline V gene, CDR1 is MDHEN and CDR2 is SYDVKM. CDR3 length: 11 amino acids. V gave up 10 bases and J gave up 8 bases, with 11 bases separating them.

The rearrangement links TRBV28 to TRBJ2-7, with D perhaps TRBD1 (6 bases). Trimming removed 6 bases from V and 0 bases from J, with 12 bases in between. The CDR3 covers 14 residues. Germline V gene sequence: CDR1 MDHEN, CDR2 SYDVKM. The DNA for the CDR3 is TGTGCCAGCAGAGGACAGCTGGACTCCTACGAGCAGTACTTC. The encoded protein is CASRGQLDSYEQYF.